This T cell receptor beta chain was documented in a study of graft-versus-host responses after intestinal transplantation. Study in general: All of the recipients had induction that used anti-thymocyte globulin, then tacrolimus and steroids for around 3 years.

Study-wide results and limits: The authors found GvH clones in recipient marrow, some appearing first in ileum or blood. Where graft-donor T cell macrochimerism was present, patients had high graft-versus-host to host-versus-graft clonal ratios in allografts.

Sequencing used immunoSEQ multiplex PCR; TCRdb keeps in-frame clones, though not all of them. Of some 22,000 clones listed, 90% to 95% are singletons. About this clone itself: Its antigen is not identified.

With 4 bases removed from V and 3 bases from J, the gap between germline ends came to 15 bases. The germline V gene has CDR1 MDHEN and CDR2 SYDVKM. The CDR3 is 15 residues long. The specimen was PBMCs, collected just over 38 days after intestinal transplant. The origin of this receptor is a human patient who received an intestinal transplant, so some T cells may come from the graft donor. This sequence joins TRBV28 and TRBJ1-1; D gene unclear. The CDR3 here is CASSSVHPPDTEAFF. The CDR3, as DNA: TGTGCCAGCAGTTCCGTACACCCGCCGGACACTGAAGCTTTCTTT. The variable domain in full, with the rest retrieved from reference TRBV28 and TRBJ1-1, is DVKVTQSSRYLVKRTGEKVFLECVQDMDHENMFWYRQDPGLGLRLIYFSYDVKMKEKGDIPEGYSVSREKKERFSLILESASTNQTSMYLCASSSVHPPDTEAFFGQGTRLTVV.